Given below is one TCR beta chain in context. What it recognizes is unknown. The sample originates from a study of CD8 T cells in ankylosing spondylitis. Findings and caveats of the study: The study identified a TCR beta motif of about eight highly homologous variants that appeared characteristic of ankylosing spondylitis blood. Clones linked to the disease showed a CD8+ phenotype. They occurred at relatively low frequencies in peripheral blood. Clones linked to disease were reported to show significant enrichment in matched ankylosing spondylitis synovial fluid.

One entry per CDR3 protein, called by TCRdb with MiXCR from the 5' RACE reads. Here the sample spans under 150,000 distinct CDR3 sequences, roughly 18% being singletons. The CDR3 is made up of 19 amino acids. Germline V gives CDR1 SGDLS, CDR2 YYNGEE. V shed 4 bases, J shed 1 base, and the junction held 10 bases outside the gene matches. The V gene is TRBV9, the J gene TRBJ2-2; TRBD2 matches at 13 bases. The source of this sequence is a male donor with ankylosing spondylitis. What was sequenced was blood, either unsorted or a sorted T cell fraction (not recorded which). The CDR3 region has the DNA TGTGCCAGCAGCACACGGACTAGCGGGAGCGCCTTGAACACCGGGGAGCTGTTTTTT. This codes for CASSTRTSGSALNTGELFF.